This T cell receptor (beta chain) came from a study of identical twins. The V segment lost 4 bases and the J segment 6 bases; nucleotides outside the gene matches: 8. The CDR3 spans 16 residues. This clonotype turned up a few times. TCRdb independently ran MiXCR on the 5' RACE reads; one entry per CDR3 protein. The sample includes 420,000 or so distinct CDR3 sequences, 18% of them seen just once. The specimen sequenced was naive T cells sorted from blood. The V call is TRBV12-3 or TRBV12-4, the J call TRBJ2-1; the match to TRBD1 covers 11 bases. The clonotype comes from a man aged 45 to 65 in good health. The DNA of the CDR3 is TGTGCCAGCAGTTCTACGGACAGGGGGCTTGCCAATGAGCAGTTCTTC. Translated: CASSSTDRGLANEQFF.